The present T cell receptor beta chain was sequenced within a study of T-cell reconstitution after alpha-beta-depleted transplantation in children. Regarding this clonotype: No antigen is known for it.

Study results and limitations: Most T-cell counts and diversity one year after the transplant came from T cells that were newly produced. Several hundred expanded graft clones reportedly gave rise to the alpha-beta T cells present about two months after transplant.

TCRbeta library construction was performed incorporating unique molecular identifiers. TCRdb itself ran the PCR reads through MiXCR, one entry per CDR3 protein. Found here are fewer than 550,000 distinct CDR3 sequences, more than 9.5% of them singletons; the top ten hold about 14%. The CDR3 runs to 14 residues. CDR1 and CDR2 from the germline V gene are SGHAT and FQDESV (reference sequence). V was shortened by 5 bases and J by 1 base, with 11 bases between the two germline ends. The clonotype comes from a female patient between 2 and 15 years old who had a stem cell transplant for aplastic anemia, so the T cells may come from the graft donor. V is TRBV11-1 and J is TRBJ2-5, with D possibly being TRBD1 or TRBD2 (6 bases each). The material sequenced was PBMCs, mostly from graft donor cells, taken 180 days after TCRalphabeta/CD19-depleted stem cell transplant. CDR3 DNA: TGTGCCAGCAGCCGGAGGGGGGTCCAAGAGACCCAGTACTTC. Its translation is CASSRRGVQETQYF.